The 28 T cell receptor beta chains below all came from one sample that was sequenced in a study of blood T cell repertoires in COVID-19. Produced via immunoSEQ multiplex PCR; TCRdb's table is partial and in-frame only. The sample records 140,000 to 150,000 clones, 84% being singletons. Material for sequencing was peripheral blood. The receptors derive from a human donor in a cohort sampled during active COVID-19.

V and J are TRBV21-1 and TRBJ2-7; the tabulated D call, TRBD2, remains unverified against the DNA. TRBV21-1 is listed as a pseudogene. This CDR3 has 15 amino acids. As DNA, the CDR3 is TGTGCCAGCAGCAACTCTAACCGCCGTCACTACGAGCAGTACGTC. Translating gives CASSNSNRRHYEQYV.

The rearrangement uses TRBV14 and TRBJ2-2; 7 bases are shared with TRBD2. CDR3 length: 21 residues. The ends lost 5 bases at V and 3 bases at J; junction bases unmatched: 24. Germline V gene sequence: CDR1 SGHDN, CDR2 FVKESK. The CDR3: CASSYRLAAGGLSDYTGELFF. CDR3 nucleotides: TGTGCCAGCAGCTATAGACTAGCTGCCGGCGGTCTTTCCGATTACACCGGGGAGCTGTTTTTT.

The chain recombines TRBV7-9 with TRBJ2-1; 9 nucleotides agree with TRBD2. The V segment lost 7 bases and the J segment 7 bases; nucleotides outside the gene matches: 11. The CDR3 spans 15 residues. Germline V CDR1 and CDR2: SEHNR, FQNEAQ (reference sequence). The CDR3 DNA reads as TGTGCCAGCATTAATCTAGCGGGAAGGCGTAATGAGCAGTTCTTC. It encodes CASINLAGRRNEQFF.

The chain links TRBV4-2 to TRBJ1-2, with D maybe TRBD1 (5 bases). This CDR3 is 16 amino acids long. V gave up 0 bases and J gave up 3 bases, with 14 bases separating them. Germline V gene lookup returns CDR1 LGHNA and CDR2 YNFKEQ. CDR3 nucleotide sequence: TGTGCCAGCAGCCAAGATTGGAGGGGTGAAGACTATGGCTACACCTTC. It is translated as CASSQDWRGEDYGYTF.

The CDR3 sequence is CAWTPSGRGLYQETQYF. The CDR3 nucleotides read TGTGCCTGGACCCCCTCCGGGCGGGGGCTGTACCAAGAGACCCAGTACTTC. The gene calls are TRBV30 and TRBJ2-5, with a weak D call TRBD2 (7 bases). The CDR3 extends over 17 amino acids. Germline CDR1 and CDR2: GTSNPN and SVGIG (reference sequence). Trimming removed 4 bases from V and 0 bases from J, with 21 bases in between.

The chain has TRBV18 and TRBJ2-4, with TRBD1 matching 8 bases. Germline-derived CDR1 and CDR2 are KGHSH and LQKENI. The CDR3 loop spans 15 amino acids. V lost 3 bases, J lost 5 bases, and 6 bases stayed unmatched. CDR3 in DNA: TGTGCCAGCTCACCCAGGGACAGGTCCCAAAACATTCAGTACTTC. It codes for CASSPRDRSQNIQYF.

The V gene is TRBV11-2, the J gene TRBJ1-1; possibly TRBD1 for D (5 bases). V was shortened by 6 bases and J by 0 bases, with 14 bases between the two germline ends. Germline CDR1 is SGHAT and CDR2 is FQNNGV. The CDR3 is made up of 15 amino acids. For the CDR3, the DNA is TGTGCCAGCAGTTTCAGGACACCTTTGAACACTGAAGCTTTCTTT. Its protein product is CASSFRTPLNTEAFF.

This chain joins TRBV7-9 and TRBJ2-7, with D possibly being TRBD2 (6 bases). The V end was cut by 5 bases, the J end by 5 bases, with 10 bases between. The CDR3 totals 12 residues. Germline-derived CDR1 and CDR2 are SEHNR and FQNEAQ (reference sequence). The DNA for the CDR3 is TGTGCCAGCAGCGTAGGAGGGAACGAGCAGTACGTC. Amino acids: CASSVGGNEQYV.

This sequence joins TRBV5-4 and TRBJ1-6; 7 bases match TRBD1. Germline CDR1 reads SGHNT; CDR2 reads YYREEE (reference sequence). Unmatched junction bases numbered 8, after V lost 4 bases and J lost 7 bases. The CDR3 is made up of 15 amino acids. Written as DNA, the CDR3 is TGTGCCAGCAGCCATATACAGGGGCGGAATTCACCCCTCCACTTT. Translating gives CASSHIQGRNSPLHF.

This sequence joins TRBV18 and TRBJ1-3; perhaps TRBD1 as D (6 bases). Trimming pared 5 bases from V and 3 bases from J, leaving 11 bases between. The CDR3 length is 14 residues. Germline lookup yields CDR1 KGHSH and CDR2 LQKENI. The CDR3 nucleotides read TGTGCCAGCTCAGCTACAGGGAGTGGAAACACCATATATTTT. This sequence encodes CASSATGSGNTIYF.

The CDR3 nucleotides read TGTGCCAGCAGTTCCGACAGGCTAGGAGCTAACTATGGCTACACCTTC. Translating gives CASSSDRLGANYGYTF. V is TRBV6-6 and J is TRBJ1-2, with D possibly TRBD1 on 6 matching bases. The CDR3 has 16 residues. V gave up 4 bases and J gave up 0 bases, with 15 bases separating them. CDR1 is MNHNY, CDR2 SVGAGI, per germline (reference sequence).

The chain recombines TRBV12-5 with TRBJ2-3; 8 bases map to TRBD1. The CDR3 loop spans 18 amino acids. Trimming removed 4 bases from V and 0 bases from J; junction bases left unmatched: 12. Germline CDR1 is LGHNT and CDR2 is FRNRAP. In DNA form, the CDR3 reads TGTGCTAGTGGTTGGTCCATGACAGGGGACGGGAGCACAGATACGCAGTATTTT. Its translation: CASGWSMTGDGSTDTQYF.

V usage is TRBV9 and J usage is TRBJ2-3; the D gene is possibly TRBD2 (8 bases). Germline CDR1 is SGDLS and CDR2 is YYNGEE. This CDR3 region has 18 residues. The V end was cut by 1 base, the J end by 4 bases, with 22 bases between. The CDR3 loop is CASSVFEGAGGLPDTQYF. CDR3 bases: TGTGCCAGCAGCGTATTCGAGGGGGCGGGAGGACTCCCAGATACGCAGTATTTT.

This sequence joins TRBV5-4 and TRBJ2-7, with 7 bases identical to TRBD1. There are 12 residues in the CDR3. V shed 4 bases and J 5 bases; nucleotides not matched to a gene: 3. Germline CDR1 SGHNT, CDR2 YYREEE (reference sequence). The CDR3: CASSRDSHEQYV. For the CDR3, the DNA is TGTGCCAGCAGCCGGGACAGCCACGAGCAGTACGTC.

CDR3 loop: CASSQGPGTSGYNEQFF. Here the CDR3 DNA reads TGTGCCAGCAGCCAAGGCCCGGGGACTAGCGGATACAATGAGCAGTTCTTC. The chain is built from TRBV3-1 (or the pseudogene TRBV3-2) and TRBJ2-1; 11 bases are a match to TRBD2. The ends lost 1 base at V and 4 bases at J; junction bases unmatched: 6. CDR1 is LGHDT and CDR2 is YNNKEL in the germline V gene (reference sequence). The CDR3 is 17 amino acids.

The gene calls are TRBV3-1 (or the pseudogene TRBV3-2) and TRBJ1-1, with 7 bases aligning to TRBD1. The trim removed 1 base at V and 2 bases at J, leaving 7 bases unmatched. The CDR3 is 16 amino acids. CDR1 is LGHDT, CDR2 YNNKEL, per germline (reference sequence). CDR3 sequence reads: CASSQGGGTVNTEAFF. DNA of the CDR3: TGTGCCAGCAGCCAAGGAGGAGGGACAGTTAACACTGAAGCTTTCTTT.

This clone has just one count. The chain links TRBV4-2 to TRBJ1-4; perhaps TRBD1 as D (5 bases). V was clipped by 0 bases and J by 8 bases, with 19 bases between them. Germline CDR1 is LGHNA and CDR2 is YNFKEQ. CDR3 length: 17 amino acids. CDR3 residues: CASSQDVTDTVWEKLFF. In DNA, the CDR3 is TGTGCCAGCAGCCAAGATGTCACGGACACGGTTTGGGAAAAACTGTTTTTT.

The rearrangement uses TRBV5-1 and TRBJ2-3; TRBD2 matches at 7 bases. This CDR3 contains 16 residues. V gave up 2 bases and J gave up 2 bases; unmatched junction bases: 8. Germline V gene sequence: CDR1 SGHRS, CDR2 YFSETQ. The CDR3 DNA reads TGCGCCAGCAGCTTCAACACGGGACTACACACAGATACGCAGTATTTT. This gives the protein CASSFNTGLHTDTQYF.

The chain joins TRBV27 to TRBJ1-1; a weak D match, TRBD1 (6 bases). The CDR3 loop spans 14 amino acids. The germline V gene encodes CDR1 MNHEY and CDR2 SMNVEV (reference sequence). With 5 bases removed from V and 3 bases from J, the gap between germline ends came to 13 bases. This CDR3 is CASSPQGMDTEAFF. The CDR3 region has the DNA TGTGCCAGCAGTCCGCAGGGGATGGACACTGAAGCTTTCTTT.

Regarding this clone: One end of the junction does not line up with germline, which may come from a read error. The chain uses TRBV12-3 or TRBV12-4 and TRBJ2-7, with D perhaps matching TRBD2 (6 bases). This CDR3 is 13 amino acids long. The CDR3, as DNA: TGTGCCAGCAGTCTAGCTCGGGGGTACGAGCAGTACTTC. It specifies CASSLARGYEQYF.

The genes are TRBV27 and TRBJ1-2; D is unresolved. The CDR3 sequence is 16 residues long. The V gene's germline CDR1 is MNHEY and CDR2 SMNVEV (reference sequence). Between the trimmed V and J ends, which lost 0 bases and 4 bases, there was a span of 15 bases. The chain's CDR3 is CASSLSPGGSLYGYTF. CDR3 nucleotides: TGTGCCAGCAGTTTATCCCCCGGAGGGAGTCTCTATGGCTACACCTTC.

V gene TRBV30 combines with J gene TRBJ1-4; 7 bases fit TRBD1. The CDR3 runs to 15 residues. CDR1 is GTSNPN and CDR2 is SVGIG in the germline V gene (reference sequence). V trimming: 2 bases; J trimming: 6 bases; junction bases outside the gene matches: 9. The CDR3 protein is CAWSRDSPRDEKLFF. The CDR3 DNA reads as TGTGCCTGGAGTCGGGACAGCCCAAGGGATGAAAAACTGTTTTTT.

The genes are TRBV6-6 and TRBJ1-6, with D unresolved. V lost 0 bases to trimming and J lost 8 bases, with 11 bases between them. Germline lookup yields CDR1 MNHNY and CDR2 SVGAGI (reference sequence). The length of the CDR3 is 15 residues. Here the CDR3 reads CASSYSRRADSPLHF. The CDR3, as DNA: TGTGCCAGCAGTTACTCTCGGCGGGCAGATTCACCCCTCCACTTT.

V gene TRBV9 combines with J gene TRBJ2-1; TRBD2 agrees at 8 bases. CDR1 and CDR2 from the germline V gene are SGDLS and YYNGEE. V lost 2 bases to trimming and J lost 0 bases; unmatched junction nucleotides: 7. CDR3 length: 17 amino acids. This CDR3 reads CASSVSASGYSYNEQFF. In nucleotides, the CDR3 is TGTGCCAGCAGCGTTTCCGCTAGCGGGTACTCCTACAATGAGCAGTTCTTC.

The chain links TRBV5-6 to TRBJ2-7, with D uncertain. In germline, CDR1 is SGHDT, CDR2 YYEEEE. V was clipped by 4 bases and J by 3 bases, with 17 bases between them. CDR3 size: 15 residues. This CDR3 is CASSTRGPILYEQYF. In DNA, the CDR3 is TGTGCCAGCAGCACCCGCGGTCCGATTCTCTACGAGCAGTACTTC.

The chain employs TRBV6-1 and TRBJ1-2, with D hard to call. The CDR3 runs 13 residues. Looked up from germline, CDR1 is MNHNS and CDR2 is SASEGT. Trimming stripped 3 bases from V and 7 bases from J, with 12 bases between. DNA of the CDR3: TGTGCCAGCAGTGATATAACGGTCCCTGGCTACACCTTC. It yields the protein CASSDITVPGYTF.

The chain carries TRBV19 and TRBJ1-6; 7 bases fit TRBD1. V lost 3 bases and J lost 7; bases outside the gene matches: 6. In germline, CDR1 is LNHDA, CDR2 SQIVND (reference sequence). The CDR3 contains 15 residues. The CDR3 coding sequence is TGTGCCAGTAGTATTGACAGGGTGGAGAATTCACCCCTCCACTTT. Translating it yields CASSIDRVENSPLHF.

The CDR3 DNA is TGTGCCAGCAGTTCAACCAGACAGGATCGCCCCACAGATACGCAGTATTTT. This codes for CASSSTRQDRPTDTQYF. The chain uses TRBV28 and TRBJ2-3; the D gene is possibly TRBD1 (6 bases). The CDR3 is 17 amino acids. Trimming removed 4 bases at V and 2 bases at J, with 19 bases between. Germline loops: CDR1 MDHEN, CDR2 SYDVKM.